The clone carrying this T cell receptor beta chain has more than one count but fewer than ten. From germline, CDR1 is DFQATT and CDR2 SNEGSKA (reference sequence). Trimming shortened V by 0 bases and J by 6 bases, and 9 bases separated the two germline ends. The CDR3 runs 12 residues. These data belong to a study of T cells in Graves' hyperthyroidism and ophthalmopathy. It was RNA transcripts that yielded the amplified TCR beta CDR3 regions. RT-PCR in the first round (using the HTBI primer set) targeted the TCR CDR3. One entry per CDR3 protein results from TCRdb running MiXCR on the multiplex PCR reads. Of 450,000 to 600,000 distinct CDR3 sequences in the sample, 15% to 20% are singletons; the top ten hold approximately 48%.

The TCR sequence derives from a man in his forties with Graves' ophthalmopathy. Sequencing input: blood. V gene TRBV20-1 combines with J gene TRBJ2-7; possible D gene TRBD2, 6 bases. CDR3: CSARETSFEQYF. In DNA form, the CDR3 reads TGCAGTGCTAGAGAGACTAGTTTCGAGCAGTACTTC.